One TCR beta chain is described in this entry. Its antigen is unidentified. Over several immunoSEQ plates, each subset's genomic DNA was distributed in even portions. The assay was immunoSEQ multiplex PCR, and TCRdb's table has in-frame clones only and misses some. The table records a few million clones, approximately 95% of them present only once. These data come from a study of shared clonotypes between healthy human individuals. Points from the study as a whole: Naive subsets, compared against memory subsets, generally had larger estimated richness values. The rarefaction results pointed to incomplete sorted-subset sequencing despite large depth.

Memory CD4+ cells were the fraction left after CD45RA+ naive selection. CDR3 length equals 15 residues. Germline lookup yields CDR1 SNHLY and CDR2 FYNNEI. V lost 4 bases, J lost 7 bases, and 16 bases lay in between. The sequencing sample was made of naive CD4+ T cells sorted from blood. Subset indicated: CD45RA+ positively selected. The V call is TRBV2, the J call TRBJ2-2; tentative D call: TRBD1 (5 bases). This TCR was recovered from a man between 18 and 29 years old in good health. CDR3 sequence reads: CASSASQGNIGELFF. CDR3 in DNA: TGTGCCAGCAGTGCAAGTCAGGGAAATATCGGGGAGCTGTTTTTT.